Following are 24 T cell receptor beta chains from one sample sequenced in a study of shared clonotypes between healthy human individuals. The repertoire was sequenced with immunoSEQ multiplex PCR; TCRdb's copy has only in-frame clones and lacks some. The table shows a few million clones, with about 92% occurring only once. Sequenced input: naive CD4+ T cells from PBMCs. The subset denotes: CD45RA+ positively selected. These receptors came from a man between 18 and 35 years old in good health. Some clones in this sample may be carry-over from other donors' samples.

This clone was observed once. At the DNA level, this CDR3 is encoded by other sequences in the same sample as well. The chain is built from TRBV18 and TRBJ1-5; weak D call: TRBD1 (5 bases). V was cut by 0 bases and J by 4 bases, with 7 bases left in between. This CDR3 spans 14 amino acids. Germline loops: CDR1 KGHSH, CDR2 LQKENI. CDR3 region: CASSPPGGNQPQHF. In nucleotides, the CDR3 is TGTGCCAGCTCACCACCCGGGGGGAATCAGCCCCAGCATTTT.

The rearrangement joins TRBV5-5 to TRBJ1-1, with D perhaps TRBD1 (5 bases). Trimming left V 6 bases short and J 4 bases short, with 19 bases between. The germline V gene encodes CDR1 SGHKS and CDR2 YYEKEE (reference sequence). CDR3 length equals 15 residues. This CDR3 is CASTLAGTLGTEAFF. The CDR3 DNA reads as TGTGCCAGCACCCTTGCGGGGACCTTAGGCACTGAAGCTTTCTTT.

The gene calls are TRBV5-4 and TRBJ2-3; perhaps TRBD2 as D (6 bases). Trimming stripped 4 bases from V and 3 bases from J, with 21 bases between. The CDR3 spans 17 residues. The V gene's germline CDR1 is SGHNT and CDR2 YYREEE (reference sequence). CDR3: CASSGGKISGSTDTQYF. Written as DNA, the CDR3 is TGTGCCAGCAGCGGAGGGAAAATCTCGGGGAGTACAGATACGCAGTATTTT. The complete variable domain, with remaining parts taken from reference TRBV5-4 and TRBJ2-3, reads ETGVTQSPTHLIKTRGQQVTLRCSSQSGHNTVSWYQQALGQGPQFIFQYYREEENGRGNFPPRFSGLQFPNYSSELNVNALELDDSALYLCASSGGKISGSTDTQYFGPGTRLTVL.

V gene TRBV7-3 combines with J gene TRBJ1-2, with 7 bases fitting TRBD1. The CDR3 extends over 13 amino acids. The germline V gene has CDR1 SGHTA and CDR2 FQGTGA. V lost 2 bases, J lost 8 bases, and 5 bases stayed unmatched. Here the CDR3 reads CASSLAGQLGYTF. DNA for the CDR3: TGTGCCAGCAGCTTAGCGGGACAGCTAGGCTACACCTTC.

This clone was seen only once. This chain links TRBV9 with TRBJ2-6; tentatively, D is TRBD1 or TRBD2 (5 bases each). This CDR3 spans 16 amino acids. Germline V gene lookup returns CDR1 SGDLS and CDR2 YYNGEE. The ends were cut back, 2 bases at V and 2 bases at J, with 11 bases in the middle. The CDR3 region has the DNA TGTGCCAGCAGCGTGGGACCAGCGGCTGGGGCCAACGTCCTGACTTTC. Amino acid sequence: CASSVGPAAGANVLTF.

This clone appeared once. This sample also contains other DNA sequences that code for the same CDR3. CDR3 region: CASSLVGRLGETQYF. CDR3 nucleotide sequence: TGCGCCAGCAGCTTGGTTGGCAGGCTGGGGGAGACCCAGTACTTC. The gene calls are TRBV5-1 and TRBJ2-5, with D unclear. V dropped 0 bases and J dropped 5 bases, with 14 bases sitting between them. This CDR3 comprises 15 residues. Germline CDR1 reads SGHRS; CDR2 reads YFSETQ.

The chain is built from TRBV6-1 and TRBJ1-3; D not resolved. CDR1 is MNHNS, CDR2 SASEGT, per germline. Between the trimmed V and J ends, which lost 3 bases and 0 bases, there was a span of 9 bases. This CDR3 comprises 15 residues. CDR3 in DNA: TGTGCCAGCAGTGATGGGAGATTCTCTGGAAACACCATATATTTT. It translates to CASSDGRFSGNTIYF.

The chain carries TRBV10-3 and TRBJ2-7; 11 bases map to TRBD1. V was clipped by 4 bases and J by 6 bases; unmatched bases: 5. This CDR3 contains 14 residues. Germline V gene sequence: CDR1 ENHRY, CDR2 SYGVKD. CDR3 loop: CAISGGTGGIEQYF. The DNA of the CDR3 is TGTGCCATCAGTGGAGGGACAGGGGGGATCGAGCAGTACTTC.

J is TRBJ1-4 and V is TRBV15; no clear D. V was cut by 3 bases and J by 0 bases, with 8 bases left in between. CDR3 length: 15 residues. Germline lookup yields CDR1 LNHNV and CDR2 YYDKDF (reference sequence). The CDR3, as DNA: TGTGCCACCAGCAGCCTCAGCGCAACTAATGAAAAACTGTTTTTT. It yields the protein CATSSLSATNEKLFF.

The V call is TRBV29-1, the J call TRBJ1-1; D gene ambiguous. The germline gives CDR1 SQVTM, CDR2 ANQGSEA. Deletions cut 4 bases from V and 1 base from J, with 13 bases between. CDR3 length: 14 residues. In nucleotides, the CDR3 is TGCAGCGTTGTAGGCAGAATATCGAACACTGAAGCTTTCTTT. Protein sequence: CSVVGRISNTEAFF.

J is TRBJ2-6 and V is TRBV10-3; no clear D. Germline V gene lookup returns CDR1 ENHRY and CDR2 SYGVKD. The CDR3 totals 14 residues. The V end was cut by 3 bases, the J end by 3 bases, with 6 bases between. The DNA of the CDR3 is TGTGCCATCAGTGACAGTATTGGGGCCAACGTCCTGACTTTC. As protein: CAISDSIGANVLTF.

The chain recombines TRBV19 with TRBJ2-4; tentative D call: TRBD2 (6 bases). The germline gives CDR1 LNHDA, CDR2 SQIVND (reference sequence). CDR3 size: 18 residues. V lost 3 bases to trimming and J lost 1 base, with 19 bases between them. CDR3 region: CASSMKEGAGRAKNIQYF. Here the CDR3 DNA reads TGTGCCAGTAGTATGAAGGAAGGAGCAGGGAGGGCCAAAAACATTCAGTACTTC. Based on the CDR3 plus reference TRBV19 and TRBJ2-4, the full variable domain is DGGITQSPKYLFRKEGQNVTLSCEQNLNHDAMYWYRQDPGQGLRLIYYSQIVNDFQKGDIAEGYSVSREKKESFPLTVTSAQKNPTAFYLCASSMKEGAGRAKNIQYFGAGTRLSVL.

V and J are TRBV19 and TRBJ2-1; D perhaps matches TRBD2 (5 bases). CDR1 and CDR2 (germline): LNHDA, SQIVND (reference sequence). CDR3 length: 16 amino acids. The V end was cut by 3 bases, the J end by 4 bases, with 16 bases between. The CDR3 protein is CASSMSLGRGYNEQFF. DNA of the CDR3: TGTGCCAGTAGTATGTCCCTCGGACGGGGATACAATGAGCAGTTCTTC. Drawing the rest from reference TRBV19 and TRBJ2-1, the complete variable domain is DGGITQSPKYLFRKEGQNVTLSCEQNLNHDAMYWYRQDPGQGLRLIYYSQIVNDFQKGDIAEGYSVSREKKESFPLTVTSAQKNPTAFYLCASSMSLGRGYNEQFFGPGTRLTVL.

Details on this clone: The same CDR3 can be traced to other DNA sequences in this sample. This chain connects TRBV7-3 to TRBJ2-2; D remains ambiguous. Trimming took off 3 bases at V and 1 base at J, with 0 bases between the two ends. The germline gives CDR1 SGHTA, CDR2 FQGTGA. The CDR3 totals 12 residues. CDR3 sequence reads: CASSLNTGELFF. DNA for the CDR3: TGTGCCAGCAGCTTGAACACCGGGGAGCTGTTTTTT.

The V call is TRBV7-6, the J call TRBJ2-7; 8 bases align to TRBD2. The CDR3 covers 18 residues. The trim removed 2 bases at V and 5 bases at J, leaving 17 bases unmatched. Germline-derived CDR1 and CDR2 are SGHVS and FNYEAQ. The CDR3 coding sequence is TGTGCCAGCAGCTTACCCCCAGGGGCGAGCGGGAGAACACACGAGCAGTACTTC. It codes for CASSLPPGASGRTHEQYF.

J is TRBJ2-7 and V is TRBV28; D is perhaps TRBD2 (5 bases). Deletions cut 5 bases from V and 1 base from J, with 15 bases between. The V gene's germline CDR1 is MDHEN and CDR2 SYDVKM. The CDR3 sequence is 15 residues long. For the CDR3, the DNA is TGTGCCAGCAGTCCCACTCGACCGGGGTCCTACGAGCAGTACTTC. The encoded protein is CASSPTRPGSYEQYF.

Only a few counts were recorded for this clone. The CDR3 here is CASSLPPGYTF. The CDR3 DNA follows: TGTGCCAGCAGCTTACCCCCGGGCTACACCTTC. The gene calls are TRBV7-9 and TRBJ1-2, with D uncertain. The V gene's germline CDR1 is SEHNR and CDR2 FQNEAQ (reference sequence). The CDR3 loop spans 11 amino acids. The V gene lost 2 bases and the J gene lost 8 bases, with 6 bases spanning the gap.

The rearrangement links TRBV5-1 to TRBJ2-2; 12 bases map to TRBD2. CDR1 is SGHRS, CDR2 YFSETQ, per germline. After removal of 4 bases from V and 6 bases from J, the junction contained 16 bases not matched to a gene. The length of the CDR3 is 19 residues. The DNA of the CDR3 is TGCGCCAGCAGCAACGAAGCGACTAGCGGGAGCGTTATCGCCGGGGAGCTGTTTTTT. It codes for CASSNEATSGSVIAGELFF. The variable domain in full, with the rest retrieved from reference TRBV5-1 and TRBJ2-2, is KAGVTQTPRYLIKTRGQQVTLSCSPISGHRSVSWYQQTPGQGLQFLFEYFSETQRNKGNFPGRFSGRQFSNSRSEMNVSTLELGDSALYLCASSNEATSGSVIAGELFFGEGSRLTVL.

V gene TRBV28 combines with J gene TRBJ1-5, with D perhaps TRBD1 (6 bases). This CDR3 is built from 12 residues. Germline CDR1 reads MDHEN; CDR2 reads SYDVKM. With 10 bases removed from V and 6 bases from J, the gap between germline ends came to 13 bases. The CDR3 reads CATVFRGQPQHF. In nucleotides, the CDR3 is TGTGCCACGGTATTCAGGGGTCAGCCCCAGCATTTT.

V and J are TRBV15 and TRBJ2-5; TRBD2 matches at 12 bases. V lost 0 bases, J lost 6 bases, and 8 bases stayed unmatched. This CDR3 contains 17 residues. In germline, CDR1 is LNHNV, CDR2 YYDKDF (reference sequence). This CDR3 reads CATSRDLTSGSKQTQYF. As DNA, the CDR3 is TGTGCCACCAGCAGAGATTTGACTAGCGGGAGTAAACAGACCCAGTACTTC.

In DNA, the CDR3 is TGTGCCAGCACCCAAGGGCCTAGCGGATACTACGAGCAGTACTTC. It specifies CASTQGPSGYYEQYF. This chain connects TRBV6-1 to TRBJ2-7; 7 nucleotides line up with TRBD2. This CDR3 has 15 residues. Trimming at V came to 7 bases and at J to 3 bases, leaving 12 bases not matched to a gene. Germline V gene data show CDR1 as MNHNS and CDR2 as SASEGT.

There are a few counts of this clone. V usage is TRBV11-2 and J usage is TRBJ1-1; perhaps TRBD1 as D (6 bases). Germline-derived CDR1 and CDR2 are SGHAT and FQNNGV. There are 14 residues in the CDR3. The V end lost 4 bases, the J end lost 4 bases, and 13 bases lay between the germline ends. This CDR3 is CASSSTRGATEAFF. The CDR3 nucleotides read TGTGCCAGCAGCTCCACACGGGGGGCCACTGAAGCTTTCTTT.

This chain links TRBV7-2 with TRBJ1-3; TRBD1 matches 7 bases. The junction had 9 bases not matched to a gene; V was cut back by 8 bases and J by 2 bases. The CDR3 is 15 amino acids. Germline CDR1 reads SGHTA; CDR2 reads FQGNSA. The CDR3 protein is CASRPPGTAGNTIYF. In nucleotides, the CDR3 is TGTGCCAGCCGTCCCCCCGGGACAGCTGGAAACACCATATATTTT. Together with reference TRBV7-2 and TRBJ1-3, the CDR3 gives the full variable domain: GAGVSQSPSNKVTEKGKDVELRCDPISGHTALYWYRQSLGQGLEFLIYFQGNSAPDKSGLPSDRFSAERTGGSVSTLTIQRTQQEDSAVYLCASRPPGTAGNTIYFGEGSWLTVV.

This chain uses TRBV5-1 with TRBJ2-1; TRBD1 matches at 9 bases. The CDR3 consists of 16 residues. V shed 6 bases and J 8 bases; nucleotides not matched to a gene: 15. Germline loops: CDR1 SGHRS, CDR2 YFSETQ. The CDR3 sequence: CASTLSGTGYRDEQFF. CDR3 DNA sequence: TGCGCCAGCACCCTGTCTGGGACAGGGTATAGGGATGAGCAGTTCTTC.